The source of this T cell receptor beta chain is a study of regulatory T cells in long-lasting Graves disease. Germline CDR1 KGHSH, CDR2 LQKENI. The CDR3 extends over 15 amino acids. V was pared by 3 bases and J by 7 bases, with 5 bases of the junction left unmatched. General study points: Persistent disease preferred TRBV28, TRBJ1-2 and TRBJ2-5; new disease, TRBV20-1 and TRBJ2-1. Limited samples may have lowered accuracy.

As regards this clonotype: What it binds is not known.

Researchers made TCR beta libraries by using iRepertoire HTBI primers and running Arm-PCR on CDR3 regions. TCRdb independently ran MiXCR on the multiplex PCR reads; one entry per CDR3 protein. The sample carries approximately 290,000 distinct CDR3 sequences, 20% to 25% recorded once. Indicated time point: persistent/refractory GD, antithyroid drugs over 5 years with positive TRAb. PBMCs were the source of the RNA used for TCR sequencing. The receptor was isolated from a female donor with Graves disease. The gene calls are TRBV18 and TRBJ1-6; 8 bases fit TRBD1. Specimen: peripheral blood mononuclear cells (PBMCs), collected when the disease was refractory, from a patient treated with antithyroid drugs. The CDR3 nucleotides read TGTGCCAGCTCACCGGGACAGGCCAAAAATTCACCCCTCCACTTT. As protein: CASSPGQAKNSPLHF.